This paragraph covers one T cell receptor (beta chain) sequence. As yet, its antigen is unknown. This entry comes from a study of cytomegalovirus exposure and HLA in healthy donors. V was trimmed by 6 bases and J by 12 bases, leaving 17 bases between them. CDR1 is SNHLY and CDR2 is FYNNEI in the germline V gene. The CDR3 length is 12 residues. PCR used 60 Vbeta primers and 13 Jbeta primers. TCRdb keeps only in-frame clones here, not all; method: immunoSEQ multiplex PCR. This sample has tens of thousands of clones; around 72% occur once, and the top ten carry about 12%. Overall study results and limits: Later on, an analysis tied 18,000 or so TCR beta sequences to HLA alleles at 0.05 false discovery rate. As immune exposure information, only CMV serostatus was available.

The sequenced material came from PBMCs. The receptor comes from a woman aged 40 to 50 in good health and CMV-seropositive. The gene calls are TRBV2 and TRBJ1-1; a possible D gene is TRBD1 (5 bases). CDR3 DNA sequence: TGTGCCAGCAGGGGACTCCTTAGTAGGACTTTCTTT. This sequence encodes CASRGLLSRTFF.